The 25 T cell receptor beta chains listed next were all sequenced from one sample in a study of T cell responses to AZD1222 COVID-19 vaccine. The protocol was immunoSEQ multiplex PCR, while the TCRdb copy is restricted to in-frame clones and leaves out a portion. The sample includes about 180,000 clones, 80% to 90% of them seen just once. The sample was peripheral blood, taken on day 0 of AZD1222 vaccination. The receptors come from an adult in good health.

The rearrangement links TRBV4-1 to TRBJ2-3; the match to TRBD2 covers 12 bases. The CDR3 has 18 amino acids. The germline V gene has CDR1 MGHRA and CDR2 YSYEKL. The trim removed 1 base at V and 5 bases at J, leaving 10 bases unmatched. The CDR3 nucleotides read TGCGCCAGCAGCCAAGTGGGGCTAGCGGGGGGGCCCGGAGATACGCAGTATTTT. Translated, it gives CASSQVGLAGGPGDTQYF.

The V and J genes are TRBV5-1 and TRBJ2-7; 10 nucleotides align to TRBD1. The CDR3 is 15 residues long. V lost 3 bases, J lost 5 bases, and 8 bases stayed unmatched. In germline, CDR1 is SGHRS, CDR2 YFSETQ. This CDR3 is CASSSPGQGRDEQYF. The CDR3, as DNA: TGCGCCAGCAGCTCCCCGGGACAGGGGAGGGACGAGCAGTACTTC.

The chain combines TRBV7-2 with TRBJ1-5; 8 bases line up with TRBD1. The CDR3 loop spans 15 amino acids. The ends lost 2 bases at V and 9 bases at J; junction bases unmatched: 9. Germline lookup yields CDR1 SGHTA and CDR2 FQGNSA. CDR3 protein: CASSLYRGTPWPQHF. For the CDR3, the DNA is TGTGCCAGCAGCTTATACAGGGGGACTCCATGGCCCCAGCATTTT.

The chain recombines TRBV19 with TRBJ2-7; 9 nucleotides agree with TRBD1. The CDR3 contains 15 residues. V lost 5 bases and J lost 2; bases outside the gene matches: 7. The germline V gene has CDR1 LNHDA and CDR2 SQIVND (reference sequence). This chain's CDR3 is CASSFSGQGTYEQYF. CDR3 nucleotides: TGTGCCAGTAGTTTTTCGGGACAGGGAACCTACGAGCAGTACTTC.

The J gene is TRBJ2-3, the V gene TRBV3-1 (or the pseudogene TRBV3-2); D not certain. The CDR3 spans 15 residues. V lost 4 bases and J 0 bases, leaving 11 bases between the germline ends. Germline V gives CDR1 LGHDT, CDR2 YNNKEL (reference sequence). CDR3 bases: TGTGCCAGCAGCCTGGGAACAATGAGCACAGATACGCAGTATTTT. It codes for CASSLGTMSTDTQYF.

This clone was seen a single time. DNA for the CDR3: TGTGCCAGCAGTGAAACCGGGCCTAGGGCGGGAAACACCATATATTTT. Translating gives CASSETGPRAGNTIYF. The rearrangement links TRBV6-1 to TRBJ1-3; unclear D gene. The V end lost 2 bases, the J end lost 4 bases, and 15 bases lay between the germline ends. Looked up from germline, CDR1 is MNHNS and CDR2 is SASEGT. The CDR3 is 16 residues long.

The rearrangement uses TRBV27 and TRBJ2-7; no reliable D call. The CDR3 is 15 amino acids. V lost 2 bases and J 3 bases, leaving 14 bases between the germline ends. Germline CDR1 reads MNHEY; CDR2 reads SMNVEV (reference sequence). CDR3 sequence reads: CASSLDPSRGYEQYF. In DNA form, the CDR3 reads TGTGCCAGCAGTTTAGACCCGTCTAGAGGCTACGAGCAGTACTTC.

The rearrangement joins TRBV28 to TRBJ2-5; 7 nucleotides align to TRBD1. The CDR3 has 14 residues. V shed 7 bases and J 5 bases; nucleotides not matched to a gene: 10. CDR1 and CDR2 from the germline V gene are MDHEN and SYDVKM. CDR3 amino acids: CASKREGAVETQYF. In nucleotides, the CDR3 is TGTGCCAGCAAGAGAGAGGGGGCGGTTGAGACCCAGTACTTC.

CDR3 DNA sequence: TGTGCCATCAGTGAGTCGTTCGTGGTGGGGACGGCGAGCTCCTACGAGCAGTACTTC. Translating it yields CAISESFVVGTASSYEQYF. The chain is built from TRBV10-3 and TRBJ2-7; D tentatively fits TRBD1 or TRBD2 (5 bases each). V was shortened by 0 bases and J by 0 bases, with 21 bases between the two germline ends. Looked up from germline, CDR1 is ENHRY and CDR2 is SYGVKD. The CDR3 contains 19 residues.

This clone was seen a single time. J is TRBJ1-2 and V is TRBV27, with 7 bases matching TRBD1. Per the germline V gene, CDR1 is MNHEY and CDR2 is SMNVEV (reference sequence). Trimming cost V 5 bases and J 2 bases; bases outside gene matches: 8. The CDR3 loop spans 15 amino acids. CDR3 loop: CASSPSGTANYGYTF. The CDR3 nucleotides read TGTGCCAGCAGTCCCTCCGGGACAGCCAACTATGGCTACACCTTC.

The gene calls are TRBV5-6 and TRBJ2-7, with D perhaps matching TRBD1 or TRBD2 (5 bases each). The CDR3 covers 15 residues. Per germline, CDR1 SGHDT and CDR2 YYEEEE. Between the trimmed V and J ends, which lost 2 bases and 0 bases, there was a span of 12 bases. The chain's CDR3 is CASSLTGPLSYEQYF. The CDR3 region has the DNA TGTGCCAGCAGCTTAACGGGGCCCCTCTCCTACGAGCAGTACTTC.

The V call is TRBV27, the J call TRBJ1-2; D may be TRBD1 (5 bases). The V end lost 2 bases, the J end lost 7 bases, and 14 bases lay between the germline ends. This CDR3 spans 14 amino acids. The germline gives CDR1 MNHEY, CDR2 SMNVEV (reference sequence). CDR3 sequence (DNA): TGTGCCAGCAGTTTAGGCAGGGTAGGGTTTGGCTACACCTTC. Amino acid sequence: CASSLGRVGFGYTF.

This rearrangement joins TRBV6-6 to TRBJ1-2; 9 bases align to TRBD1. Per germline, CDR1 MNHNY and CDR2 SVGAGI (reference sequence). The CDR3 has 15 amino acids. The trim removed 5 bases at V and 5 bases at J, leaving 9 bases unmatched. The CDR3, as DNA: TGTGCCAGCAGTCCTGTCAGACAGGGGGGGTATGGCTACACCTTC. Its translation: CASSPVRQGGYGYTF.

This chain links TRBV7-2 with TRBJ1-2; possible D gene TRBD1, 6 bases. Looked up from germline, CDR1 is SGHTA and CDR2 is FQGNSA. The ends were cut back, 4 bases at V and 10 bases at J, with 19 bases in the middle. This CDR3 is built from 14 residues. The CDR3 protein is CASSSGQITHLYTF. The CDR3 nucleotides read TGTGCCAGCAGCTCCGGACAGATAACTCACCTCTACACCTTC.

Notes on this clone: The sample contains more than one DNA sequence encoding this CDR3. The chain carries TRBV7-3 and TRBJ2-3, with D tentatively TRBD2 (5 bases). V lost 4 bases and J 4 bases, leaving 9 bases between the germline ends. The CDR3 spans 13 residues. CDR1 is SGHTA and CDR2 is FQGTGA in the germline V gene. The CDR3 bases are TGTGCCAGCAGCTACCGGGAAGCAGATACGCAGTATTTT. This sequence encodes CASSYREADTQYF.

This clone was counted a few times. J is TRBJ1-5 and V is TRBV5-6; a possible D gene is TRBD1 (6 bases). The germline CDR1 and CDR2 sequences are SGHDT and YYEEEE. Between the trimmed V and J ends, which lost 3 bases and 3 bases, there was a span of 10 bases. CDR3 length equals 14 residues. CDR3 nucleotide sequence: TGTGCCAGCAGCTCCCGGACAGACAATCAGCCCCAGCATTTT. This translates into CASSSRTDNQPQHF.

J is TRBJ2-7 and V is TRBV19, with D perhaps TRBD1 or TRBD2 (6 bases each). The CDR3 contains 15 residues. Per germline, CDR1 LNHDA and CDR2 SQIVND (reference sequence). V was shortened by 5 bases and J by 0 bases, with 14 bases between the two germline ends. DNA for the CDR3: TGTGCCAGTAGTCCCCGGGGGCTTAGCTCCTACGAGCAGTACTTC. Protein: CASSPRGLSSYEQYF.

The V and J genes are TRBV19 and TRBJ2-2, with 8 bases fitting TRBD1. CDR3 length: 17 residues. The germline CDR1 and CDR2 sequences are LNHDA and SQIVND (reference sequence). V lost 1 base, J lost 4 bases, and 8 bases stayed unmatched. CDR3 in DNA: TGTGCCAGTAGTATAGCGGACAGGGTCGGGAGCACCGGGGAGCTGTTTTTT. Translated: CASSIADRVGSTGELFF.

Notes on this clone: The same CDR3 also results from other DNA sequences found in this sample. The V and J genes are TRBV7-8 and TRBJ1-1; perhaps TRBD1 as D (6 bases). V dropped 1 base and J dropped 0 bases, with 6 bases sitting between them. CDR1 is SGHVS and CDR2 is FQNEAQ in the germline V gene. The CDR3 is 14 residues long. The CDR3 is CASSLDRVNTEAFF. The DNA for the CDR3 is TGTGCCAGCAGCTTAGACAGGGTGAACACTGAAGCTTTCTTT.

Only one count was recorded for this clone. J is TRBJ2-1 and V is TRBV5-1; D gene unclear. Germline V lookup: CDR1 SGHRS, CDR2 YFSETQ. This CDR3 region has 12 residues. The ends were cut back, 2 bases at V and 10 bases at J, with 10 bases in the middle. CDR3 DNA sequence: TGCGCCAGCAGCTTTGGCCCCGGGGAGCAGTTCTTC. Protein: CASSFGPGEQFF. The full variable domain, with the rest looked up from reference TRBV5-1 and TRBJ2-1, is KAGVTQTPRYLIKTRGQQVTLSCSPISGHRSVSWYQQTPGQGLQFLFEYFSETQRNKGNFPGRFSGRQFSNSRSEMNVSTLELGDSALYLCASSFGPGEQFFGPGTRLTVL.

J is TRBJ1-1 and V is TRBV21-1; no DNA check was done on the table's D call, TRBD1. TRBV21-1 is a pseudogene. The CDR3 totals 13 residues. The CDR3: CATRDRANTEAFF. The CDR3 nucleotides read TGTGCCACCAGAGACAGGGCGAACACTGAAGCTTTCTTT.

V usage is TRBV6-5 and J usage is TRBJ1-6, with 7 nucleotides matching TRBD1. Trimming removed 8 bases from V and 6 bases from J; junction bases left unmatched: 7. The CDR3 loop spans 14 amino acids. The germline gives CDR1 MNHEY, CDR2 SVGAGI. CDR3 sequence reads: CASGRQGLNSPLHF. The CDR3 region has the DNA TGTGCCAGCGGGAGACAGGGCCTTAATTCACCCCTCCACTTT.

This rearrangement joins TRBV4-2 to TRBJ1-5, with 7 positions matching TRBD1. Germline V gene lookup returns CDR1 LGHNA and CDR2 YNFKEQ. Germline trimming cut 4 bases from V and 3 bases from J; bases unmatched to any gene: 6. The CDR3 runs 15 residues. The CDR3 reads CASSPGQVDNQPQHF. As DNA, the CDR3 is TGTGCCAGCAGCCCAGGACAGGTAGACAATCAGCCCCAGCATTTT.

The V gene is TRBV25-1, the J gene TRBJ2-1; D may be TRBD1 (5 bases). The CDR3 covers 15 residues. The germline CDR1 and CDR2 sequences are MGHDK and SYGVNS. V lost 4 bases and J lost 8, with 18 bases in between. The CDR3 loop is CASSARMTAIDEQFF. The CDR3 nucleotides are TGTGCCAGCAGTGCCCGAATGACAGCGATCGATGAGCAGTTCTTC.

This rearrangement joins TRBV6-5 to TRBJ1-1; D is uncertain. The ends were cut back, 6 bases at V and 7 bases at J, with 9 bases in the middle. From germline, CDR1 is MNHEY and CDR2 SVGAGI. The CDR3 loop spans 11 amino acids. CDR3 sequence: CASSRQVEAFF. DNA of the CDR3: TGTGCCAGCAGCAGACAAGTTGAAGCTTTCTTT.